Listed below are T cell receptor beta chains from one sample, sequenced in a study of radiation and T cells in renal cell carcinoma. The method was immunoSEQ multiplex PCR; TCRdb's version includes in-frame clones alone and lacks a portion of them. The sample holds some 100,000 clones, 70% to 85% seen once. Material: blood, obtained from a patient whose treatment included radiotherapy and nephrectomy. These receptors originate from a man between 60 and 75 years old with renal cell carcinoma. CDR3s include the opening cysteine and the closing phenylalanine or tryptophan. The D gene is left open where the match is weak. The size field is filled for only some rows; it gives once, few, many or a size class.

CDR3	DNA	V	D	size	J
CASSLEGNTEAFF	TGTGCCAGCAGCTTAGAGGGGAACACTGAAGCTTTCTTT	TRBV7-2	NA	NA	TRBJ1-1
CASIRLGSRPYEQYF	TGTGCCAGCATCCGCCTCGGGAGTCGCCCCTACGAGCAGTACTTC	TRBV11-2	NA	NA	TRBJ2-7
CASSTRTNTEAFF	TGTGCCAGCAGCACCCGGACGAACACTGAAGCTTTCTTT	TRBV11-3	NA	NA	TRBJ1-1
CASSYGRRIGEQYF	TGTGCCAGCAGCTACGGACGAAGAATCGGCGAGCAGTACTTC	TRBV5-4	NA	NA	TRBJ2-7
CASSGTSGRGQEQYF	TGCGCCAGCAGCGGGACTAGCGGGAGGGGTCAGGAGCAGTACTTC	TRBV5-1	TRBD2	few	TRBJ2-7
CASSLGLALSYEQYF	TGTGCCAGTAGCCTCGGACTAGCCCTCTCCTACGAGCAGTACTTC	TRBV19	TRBD2	NA	TRBJ2-7
CASSGGPYRRGEQFF	TGTGCCAGCAGTGGCGGACCCTACCGGCGCGGTGAGCAGTTCTTC	TRBV25-1	NA	NA	TRBJ2-1
CASSPGGGRETQYF	TGTGCCAGCAGTCCAGGGGGGGGTCGGGAGACCCAGTACTTC	TRBV28	NA	NA	TRBJ2-5
CASTLGTTGVSYNEQFF	TGCGCCAGCACCTTGGGGACAACAGGGGTCTCCTACAATGAGCAGTTCTTC	TRBV5-1	TRBD1	NA	TRBJ2-1
CASSRLQGMGGGDGYTF	TGTGCCAGCAGCCGCCTACAGGGGATGGGGGGGGGTGATGGCTACACCTTC	TRBV4-2	TRBD1	NA	TRBJ1-2
CASRGGLAGVGEQFF	TGTGCCAGCAGGGGGGGACTAGCGGGAGTCGGGGAGCAGTTCTTC	TRBV6-5	TRBD2	NA	TRBJ2-1
CASSPDRGTTGELFF	TGTGCCAGCAGCCCCGACAGGGGGACGACCGGGGAGCTGTTTTTT	TRBV6-6	TRBD1	once	TRBJ2-2
CASKGRGLAKNIQYF	TGTGCCAGCAAGGGCCGCGGACTAGCCAAAAACATTCAGTACTTC	TRBV27	NA	NA	TRBJ2-4
CASAMGLAGQRLFF	TGTGCCAGCGCCATGGGACTAGCGGGCCAAAGGCTGTTCTTC	TRBV7-8	TRBD2	few	TRBJ2-1
CASSQTRTSETQYF	TGCGCCAGCAGCCAAACGAGGACGTCGGAGACCCAGTACTTC	TRBV4-1	NA	NA	TRBJ2-5
CASSFQRGQETQYF	TGTGCCAGCAGCTTTCAGCGGGGCCAAGAGACCCAGTACTTC	TRBV11-2	TRBD2	NA	TRBJ2-5
CASSHPSAGDTQYF	TGCGCCAGCAGCCACCCTAGCGCGGGAGATACGCAGTATTTT	TRBV5-1	NA	NA	TRBJ2-3
CATSRDRDMNTEAFF	TGTGCCACCAGCAGAGATCGGGACATGAACACTGAAGCTTTCTTT	TRBV15	NA	few	TRBJ1-1
CASSLWDGGSSYEQYF	TGTGCCAGCAGTTTATGGGACGGGGGGAGCTCCTACGAGCAGTACTTC	TRBV27	TRBD2	NA	TRBJ2-7
CASSRLQGAYGYTF	TGTGCCAGCTCTCGATTACAGGGGGCCTATGGCTACACCTTC	TRBV18	TRBD1	NA	TRBJ1-2
CASSLESGNGGYTF	TGTGCCAGCAGCTTGGAGTCCGGGAATGGAGGCTACACCTTC	TRBV5-5	NA	NA	TRBJ1-2
CASSLKGTAEQYF	TGTGCCAGCAGCTTGAAGGGGACTGCCGAGCAGTACTTC	TRBV7-9	NA	NA	TRBJ2-7
CASSSYRDQPQHF	TGTGCCAGCAGCAGTTACAGGGATCAGCCCCAGCATTTT	TRBV7-8	NA	few	TRBJ1-5
CSALRLTEAFF	TGCAGTGCCCTCCGGCTGACTGAAGCTTTCTTT	TRBV20-1	NA	NA	TRBJ1-1
CSVSPRLAGVGEQFF	TGCAGCGTCTCTCCCCGACTAGCGGGAGTCGGTGAGCAGTTCTTC	TRBV29-1	TRBD2	NA	TRBJ2-1
CASSEGGYGAMNTEAFF	TGCGCCAGCAGTGAGGGGGGGTATGGAGCGATGAACACTGAAGCTTTCTTT	TRBV10-1	NA	NA	TRBJ1-1
CAISETNEKLFF	TGTGCCATCAGTGAGACTAACGAAAAACTGTTTTTT	TRBV10-3	NA	NA	TRBJ1-4
CASSRHRTEAFF	TGTGCCAGCAGCCGACACCGCACTGAAGCTTTCTTT	TRBV7-9	NA	NA	TRBJ1-1
CASSLSSTGLGEAFF	TGTGCCAGCAGTTTATCGAGCACAGGGTTAGGTGAAGCTTTCTTT	TRBV27	NA	NA	TRBJ1-1
CASRDRGGTSGSLYEQYF	TGTGCCAGCAGAGACAGAGGGGGTACAAGCGGGAGTCTCTACGAGCAGTACTTC	TRBV5-8	TRBD2	NA	TRBJ2-7
CSVESSGYSGNTIYF	TGCAGCGTTGAATCGTCCGGTTACTCTGGAAACACCATATATTTT	TRBV29-1	NA	NA	TRBJ1-3
CASSSRRGRNYGYTF	TGTGCCAGCAGTTCCCGGCGGGGGCGCAACTATGGCTACACCTTC	TRBV28	NA	few	TRBJ1-2
CATRGTGGETNEKLFF	TGTGCCACCCGCGGGACAGGGGGCGAGACTAATGAAAAACTGTTTTTT	TRBV19	TRBD1	NA	TRBJ1-4
CASWGGALGRGYTF	TGTGCCAGCTGGGGAGGGGCGTTGGGTCGGGGCTACACCTTC	TRBV27	NA	NA	TRBJ1-2
CASSFGGGSSDTQYF	TGTGCCAGCAGTTTCGGGGGCGGGAGTTCGGATACGCAGTATTTT	TRBV27	NA	once	TRBJ2-3
CASSAVARTDSTGELFF	TGTGCCAGCAGCGCAGTAGCGAGGACGGACAGCACCGGGGAGCTGTTTTTT	TRBV9	NA	NA	TRBJ2-2
CASSLAAGNTIYF	TGTGCCAGTAGTTTAGCAGCGGGAAACACCATATATTTT	TRBV19	NA	once	TRBJ1-3
CASSPGQGNQPQHF	TGTGCCAGCAGCCCGGGACAGGGGAATCAGCCCCAGCATTTT	TRBV7-2	TRBD1	NA	TRBJ1-5
CASSSRGRGGYTF	TGTGCCAGCAGCTCTAGGGGGCGCGGTGGCTACACCTTC	TRBV7-2	TRBD1	NA	TRBJ1-2
CAISGQGSVGNTIYF	TGTGCCATCAGTGGGCAGGGGAGTGTTGGAAACACCATATATTTT	TRBV10-3	NA	NA	TRBJ1-3
CASSRDRYTEAFF	TGTGCCAGCAGCCGGGACAGATACACTGAAGCTTTCTTT	TRBV6-6	TRBD1	NA	TRBJ1-1
CASTRHRRVNEQFF	TGTGCCAGCACCCGACACCGGAGGGTCAATGAGCAGTTCTTC	TRBV12-1	NA	once	TRBJ2-1
CATSGLFGQGNNDEQYF	TGTGCCACCAGCGGACTGTTTGGACAGGGAAATAACGACGAGCAGTACTTC	TRBV15	TRBD1	once	TRBJ2-7
CASSYQSSETQYF	TGTGCCAGCAGTTACCAGAGTAGTGAGACCCAGTACTTC	TRBV6-6	NA	NA	TRBJ2-5
CASSPIRGYTSNYGYTF	TGTGCCAGCAGCCCCATCAGGGGATACACTTCTAACTATGGCTACACCTTC	TRBV28	NA	NA	TRBJ1-2
CASSQDWGTSQFF	TGCGCCAGCAGCCAAGATTGGGGCACCTCGCAGTTCTTC	TRBV4-3	NA	once	TRBJ2-1
CASSLDRGLGQPQHF	TGTGCCAGCAGCCTAGACAGGGGGCTAGGGCAGCCCCAGCATTTT	TRBV2	TRBD1	few	TRBJ1-5